The rows below give T cell receptor beta chains drawn from one sample of a study of blood T cell repertoires in COVID-19. Measured with immunoSEQ multiplex PCR; TCRdb has only the in-frame clones, and not every one. The repertoire holds about 200,000 clones, with around 90% as singletons. The specimen sequenced was peripheral blood. The receptors shown here come from a man aged 55 to 70 with COVID-19, enrolled during active disease. The CDR3 runs from the conserved cysteine through the conserved F or W. Fields, in order: clone size, D gene, V gene, J gene, CDR3 DNA, CDR3 protein. A D gene is named only where the DNA matches it firmly. Not all rows give a size; the values are once, few, many and, for expanded clones, a class.

.	.	TRBV7-3	TRBJ2-5	TGTGCCAGCAGCTCGGAGGTACAAGAGACCCAGTACTTC	CASSSEVQETQYF
.	.	TRBV3-1/TRBV3-2	TRBJ1-1	TGTGCCAGCAGCCTTTTACGGGGGGACACTGAAGCTTTCTTT	CASSLLRGDTEAFF
.	.	TRBV19	TRBJ1-2	TGTGCCAGTAGTATAGTGTCGAGTGATCCACGCTACACCTTC	CASSIVSSDPRYTF
.	.	TRBV4-1	TRBJ1-5	TGCGCCAGCAGCCAAGAATTATATAGCAATCAGCCCCAGCATTTT	CASSQELYSNQPQHF
.	TRBD2	TRBV15	TRBJ2-7	TGTGCCACCAGCAGAGGCGGGAGCCCCTACGAGCAGTACTTC	CATSRGGSPYEQYF
.	.	TRBV11-1	TRBJ2-3	TGTGCCAGCAGCTTAGCGCGAGCAGATACGCAGTATTTT	CASSLARADTQYF
.	.	TRBV19	TRBJ1-2	TGTGCCACCCGCCCCGGACAGTCCCCGGGCTACACCTTC	CATRPGQSPGYTF
.	TRBD1	TRBV30	TRBJ2-7	TGTGCCTGGAGGACAGGGGGCTCGTCCTACGAGCAGTACTTC	CAWRTGGSSYEQYF
.	.	TRBV18	TRBJ1-1	TGTGCCAGCTCACCCAATACAGGCACGGCAGCTTTCTTT	CASSPNTGTAAFF
.	.	TRBV15	TRBJ2-7	TGTGCCACCAGCAGAACAGGGAGGGGATACGAGCAGTACTTC	CATSRTGRGYEQYF
.	.	TRBV5-6	TRBJ1-5	TGTGCCAGCAGCTTCACAGGGTACAATCAGCCCCAGCATTTT	CASSFTGYNQPQHF
once	TRBD1	TRBV28	TRBJ1-5	TGTGCCAGCAGTCCAGGGGGCCCCCACAATCAGCCCCAGCATTTT	CASSPGGPHNQPQHF
.	TRBD1	TRBV6-1	TRBJ1-3	TGTGCCAGCAGTGACAGGGGGCTTTCTGGAAACACCATATATTTT	CASSDRGLSGNTIYF
.	TRBD1	TRBV29-1	TRBJ1-2	TGCAGCGTTAGACAGGGAAGAGGCCCGGGCTACACCTTC	CSVRQGRGPGYTF
.	TRBD2	TRBV3-1/TRBV3-2	TRBJ2-7	TGTGCCAGCAGCGTCGGGACTAGCGGGCGGTACGAGCAGTACTTC	CASSVGTSGRYEQYF
.	TRBD2	TRBV2	TRBJ2-3	TGTGCCAGCAAGGCTAGCGGGAGGGTTAGCACAGATACGCAGTATTTT	CASKASGRVSTDTQYF
.	.	TRBV3-1/TRBV3-2	TRBJ2-7	TGTGCCAGCAGCCAAGGGGCCGTTAGATTCTACGAGCAGTACTTC	CASSQGAVRFYEQYF
.	.	TRBV5-1	TRBJ1-6	TGCGCCAGCAGTAGCGGGGATAATTCACCCCTCCACTTT	CASSSGDNSPLHF
.	TRBD1	TRBV24-1	TRBJ2-1	TGTGCCACCAGTGATTTAGGGACAGGGGCCGTAGGGGAGCAGTTCTTC	CATSDLGTGAVGEQFF
.	.	TRBV5-1	TRBJ1-1	TGCGCCAGCAGCGGAGGACAGACCACTGAAGCTTTCTTT	CASSGGQTTEAFF
.	TRBD1	TRBV5-1	TRBJ2-7	TGCGCCAGCAGCTTGGGGGACAGCTCCTACGAGCAGTACTTC	CASSLGDSSYEQYF
.	TRBD1	TRBV24-1	TRBJ1-3	TGTGCCACCAGTGACCCACGGACAGGGGCTGGAAACACCATATATTTT	CATSDPRTGAGNTIYF
.	TRBD1	TRBV28	TRBJ2-7	TGTGCCAGCAGTTTGCTGTTGGGACAGGGTCAGGGTTCCTACGAGCAGTACTTC	CASSLLLGQGQGSYEQYF
.	.	TRBV18	TRBJ2-3	TGTGCCAGCTCCCGGAACAGGGTGGGCACAGATACGCAGTATTTT	CASSRNRVGTDTQYF
.	.	TRBV28	TRBJ2-7	TGTGCCAGCAGTCCACAGGGCTACGAGCAGTACTTC	CASSPQGYEQYF
once	.	TRBV27	TRBJ2-2	TGTGCCAGCAGTTTGCGGAGTCAAGGACTTGCCACCGGGGAGCTGTTTTTT	CASSLRSQGLATGELFF
.	.	TRBV7-9	TRBJ2-7	TGTGCCAGCAGCTTAGCGGCTAGCTCCTACGAGCAGTACTTC	CASSLAASSYEQYF
.	TRBD1	TRBV3-1/TRBV3-2	TRBJ2-1	TGTGCCAGCAGCCAAGATATACGAGGGGGCCTAAAGAGGGGCGAGTCCTACAATGAGCAGTTCTTC	CASSQDIRGGLKRGESYNEQFF
.	TRBD1	TRBV5-1	TRBJ1-6	TGCGCCAGCAGCTATAATGGGGGACAGATTAATTCACCCCTCCACTTT	CASSYNGGQINSPLHF
.	TRBD2	TRBV30	TRBJ2-1	TGTGCCTGGAGTCGGGGACTAGCGGGAGGAAGTGAGCAGTTCTTC	CAWSRGLAGGSEQFF
.	TRBD1	TRBV19	TRBJ1-5	TGTGCCAGTAGTATGTCAGGGGGGATTCAGCCCCAGCATTTT	CASSMSGGIQPQHF
.	.	TRBV28	TRBJ1-4	TGTGCCAGCAGTTTGAGGACAGCAACTAATGAAAAACTGTTTTTT	CASSLRTATNEKLFF
.	TRBD2	TRBV28	TRBJ2-7	TGTGCCAGCACCCCCCTGTCGGGACTAGCTACCTACGAGCAGTACTTC	CASTPLSGLATYEQYF
.	TRBD2	TRBV3-1/TRBV3-2	TRBJ2-7	TGTGCCAGCAGGTCGGGGGGAAGCTCCTACGAGCAGTACTTC	CASRSGGSSYEQYF
.	.	TRBV5-6	TRBJ1-1	TGTGCCAGCAGCTGGGGCACGTCCAGGAGGGTAGCTTTCTTT	CASSWGTSRRVAFF
.	.	TRBV7-9	TRBJ2-1	TGTGCCAGCAGCCCCGAAGGGGCCCGCTTCTACAATGAGCAGTTCTTC	CASSPEGARFYNEQFF
once	TRBD1	TRBV6-6	TRBJ1-2	TGTGCCAGCAGGGGGTGGGACAGGGGGCCCTATGGCTACACCTTC	CASRGWDRGPYGYTF
.	.	TRBV6-6	TRBJ1-1	TGTGCCAGCAGTCCAACAGGGTGGGCTTTCTTT	CASSPTGWAFF